These 11 T cell receptor beta chains were sequenced from one sample in a study of cytomegalovirus exposure and HLA in healthy donors. Vbeta (60) and Jbeta (13) primers were used in the PCR. The protocol was immunoSEQ multiplex PCR, while the TCRdb copy is restricted to in-frame clones and leaves out a portion. The table records about 180,000 clones, around 82% of them present only once. The sequencing sample was made of PBMCs. These receptors were collected from a man aged 35 to 55 in good health and CMV-seronegative.

The rearrangement joins TRBV6-5 to TRBJ2-3, with D perhaps matching TRBD1 (5 bases). V lost 6 bases to trimming and J lost 4 bases, with 8 bases between them. The CDR3 runs 12 residues. The germline V gene has CDR1 MNHEY and CDR2 SVGAGI. The DNA for the CDR3 is TGTGCCAGCAGGTCGACAGCAGATACGCAGTATTTT. This sequence encodes CASRSTADTQYF.

The count of this clone is one. The rearrangement joins TRBV5-1 to TRBJ2-1, with 11 bases identical to TRBD1. This CDR3 is built from 15 residues. Germline V gene sequence: CDR1 SGHRS, CDR2 YFSETQ. V dropped 0 bases and J dropped 5; count of bases not matched to a gene: 1. The CDR3 spells CASSLGTGGDNEQFF. The DNA of the CDR3 is TGCGCCAGCAGCTTGGGGACAGGGGGCGACAATGAGCAGTTCTTC.

V is TRBV7-2 and J is TRBJ2-1, with D perhaps TRBD1 (7 bases). The germline CDR1 and CDR2 sequences are SGHTA and FQGNSA. V was trimmed by 5 bases and J by 9 bases, leaving 14 bases between them. There are 13 residues in the CDR3. The CDR3 here is CASSPTGRGEQFF. The CDR3 nucleotides read TGTGCCAGCAGCCCGACAGGGCGGGGTGAGCAGTTCTTC.

The chain uses TRBV6-5 and TRBJ1-2; D call uncertain. CDR3 length: 14 amino acids. From germline, CDR1 is MNHEY and CDR2 SVGAGI. Trimming removed 5 bases at V and 8 bases at J, with 18 bases between. This CDR3 is CASSRTLRGGGYTF. CDR3 DNA sequence: TGTGCCAGCAGTCGGACCCTTCGGGGAGGGGGCTACACCTTC.

The V gene is TRBV27, the J gene TRBJ2-7; 12 bases are shared with TRBD1. J gave up 2 bases and V 6 bases, and 5 bases lay outside the gene matches. The CDR3 has 15 residues. Germline V gene sequence: CDR1 MNHEY, CDR2 SMNVEV (reference sequence). The CDR3 sequence is CASSWGQGAPYEQYF. In DNA, the CDR3 is TGTGCCAGCAGCTGGGGACAGGGGGCTCCCTACGAGCAGTACTTC.

This sequence joins TRBV2 and TRBJ1-5; no reliable D call. The CDR3 loop spans 14 amino acids. V was trimmed by 6 bases and J by 0 bases, leaving 9 bases between them. Germline CDR1 is SNHLY and CDR2 is FYNNEI. CDR3 protein: CASRDTVSNQPQHF. CDR3 sequence (DNA): TGTGCCAGCAGAGACACCGTTAGCAATCAGCCCCAGCATTTT.

V is TRBV30 and J is TRBJ2-4; D remains ambiguous. V shed 5 bases and J shed 2 bases, with 4 bases lying between them. This CDR3 region has 11 residues. Germline CDR1 is GTSNPN and CDR2 is SVGIG (reference sequence). In DNA form, the CDR3 reads TGTGCCTGGGCTACCAAAAACATTCAGTACTTC. Protein: CAWATKNIQYF.

There are a few counts of this clone. As DNA, the CDR3 is TGCGCCAGCAGCCCAAGGGCAGCGGGGATCACAGATACGCAGTATTTT. Its translation is CASSPRAAGITDTQYF. The genes are TRBV4-3 and TRBJ2-3, with 7 positions matching TRBD2. The CDR3 consists of 16 residues. V shed 4 bases, J shed 2 bases, and the junction held 9 bases outside the gene matches. Germline CDR1 is LGHNA and CDR2 is YSLEER.

The chain recombines TRBV27 with TRBJ1-2; no firm D call. The CDR3 is 14 amino acids. Germline V gene lookup returns CDR1 MNHEY and CDR2 SMNVEV (reference sequence). V lost 5 bases and J lost 5, with 15 bases in between. CDR3 nucleotides: TGTGCCAGCAGTCCCGCCGGACTCCGGTATGGCTACACCTTC. This codes for CASSPAGLRYGYTF.

This chain joins TRBV4-1 and TRBJ1-5; TRBD1 agrees at 7 bases. The CDR3 length is 14 residues. V was pared by 1 base and J by 4 bases, with 1 base of the junction left unmatched. Germline V lookup: CDR1 MGHRA, CDR2 YSYEKL. CDR3 loop: CASSQGDRNQPQHF. CDR3 bases: TGCGCCAGCAGCCAAGGGGACAGAAATCAGCCCCAGCATTTT.

V is TRBV5-5 and J is TRBJ2-3, with D possibly being TRBD1 (6 bases). In germline, CDR1 is SGHKS, CDR2 YYEKEE (reference sequence). V was clipped by 4 bases and J by 2 bases, with 11 bases between them. The CDR3 totals 14 residues. CDR3 nucleotides: TGTGCCAGCAGCGCACAGGGTTTCACAGATACGCAGTATTTT. Translation: CASSAQGFTDTQYF.